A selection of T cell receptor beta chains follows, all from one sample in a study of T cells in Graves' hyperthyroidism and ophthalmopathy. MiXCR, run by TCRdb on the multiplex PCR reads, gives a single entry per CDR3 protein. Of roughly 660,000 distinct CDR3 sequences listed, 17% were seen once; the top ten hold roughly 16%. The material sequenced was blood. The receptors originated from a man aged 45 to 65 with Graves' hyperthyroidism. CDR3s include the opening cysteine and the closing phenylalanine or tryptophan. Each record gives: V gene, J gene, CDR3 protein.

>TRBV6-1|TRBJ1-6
CASSMGRRGSPLHF
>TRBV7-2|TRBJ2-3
CASSSSRTSGRAGDTQYF
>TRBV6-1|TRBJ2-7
CASSEGWTGYEQYF
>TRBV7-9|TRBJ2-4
CASSQGQGLNIQYF
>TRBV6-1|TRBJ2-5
CASRLFGETQYF
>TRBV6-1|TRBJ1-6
CASRDSDNSPLHF
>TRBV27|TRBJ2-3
CASGFLAAGTDTQYF
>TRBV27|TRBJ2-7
CASSSFGGEQYF
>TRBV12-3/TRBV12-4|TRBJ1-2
CASSPRTGNGYTF
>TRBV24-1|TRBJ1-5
CATSTTLLGQKISEPQHF
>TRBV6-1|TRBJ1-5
CASSNSNNQPQHF
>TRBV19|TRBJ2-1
CASSEQGRTYNEQFF
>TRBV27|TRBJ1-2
CASSPRTGIGAVDGYTF
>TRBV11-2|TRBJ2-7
CASSTDFISSYEQYF
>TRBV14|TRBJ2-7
CASSQERSTDEQYF
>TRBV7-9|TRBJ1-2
CASFLDPGGGLLGYTF
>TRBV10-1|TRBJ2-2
CASSAASGITGELFF
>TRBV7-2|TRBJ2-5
CASSLTSSGKETQYF
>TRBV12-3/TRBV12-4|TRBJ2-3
CASSLDWDTDTQYF
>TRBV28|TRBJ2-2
CASSFPGLAGVGPAGELFF
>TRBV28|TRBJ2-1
CASSTASGITVNEQFF
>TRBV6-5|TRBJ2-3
CASSSQSSTDTQYF
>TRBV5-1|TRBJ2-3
CASSLALARTDTQYF
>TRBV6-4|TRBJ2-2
CASSDAVGGTGELFF